The clone carrying this TCR beta chain has at least ten counts. This entry belongs to a study of T cells after yellow fever vaccination. TCRdb fed the 5' RACE reads into MiXCR, producing one record per CDR3 protein. This table has about 210,000 distinct CDR3 sequences, 2.5% to 3.5% appearing once. The CDR3 is 13 amino acids. The V and J ends lost 1 base and 10 bases respectively, with 8 bases between them. Looked up from germline, CDR1 is SGHVS and CDR2 is FQNEAQ. The chain carries TRBV7-8 and TRBJ1-6; the D gene is possibly TRBD1 (5 bases). This clonotype originated in a man between 18 and 29 years old who received the YFV17D yellow fever vaccine. Material: CD4+ T cells sorted from PBMCs, obtained 10 days after the yellow fever booster vaccination. The CDR3 DNA reads as TGTGCCAGCAGCTTAGAACAGGACTCACCCCTCCACTTT. Translated: CASSLEQDSPLHF.